The clone carrying this TCR beta chain was counted a single time. What it recognizes is unknown. The sample is drawn from a study of cytomegalovirus exposure and HLA in healthy donors. The CDR3 is 15 residues long. CDR1 and CDR2 from the germline V gene are PRHDT and FYEKMQ (reference sequence). V shed 1 base, J shed 5 bases, and the junction held 8 bases outside the gene matches. Findings and limits, study-wide: According to the study, around 180 TCR beta chains were cytomegalovirus-associated. In vitro data verified a few CMV-associated chains as specific for CMV antigens.

Here immunoSEQ multiplex PCR was the method, and the copy in TCRdb shows in-frame clones only, minus some. Of about 160,000 clones in the sample, about 90% were seen once. The chain couples TRBV13 to TRBJ2-7; 7 bases map to TRBD2. Sequences were obtained from PBMCs. The TCR originated in a woman aged 18-35 years in good health and CMV-seropositive. CDR3 nucleotides: TGTGCCAGCAGCTTAGAAGGCGGGAGTATGCACGAGCAGTACTTC. As protein: CASSLEGGSMHEQYF.